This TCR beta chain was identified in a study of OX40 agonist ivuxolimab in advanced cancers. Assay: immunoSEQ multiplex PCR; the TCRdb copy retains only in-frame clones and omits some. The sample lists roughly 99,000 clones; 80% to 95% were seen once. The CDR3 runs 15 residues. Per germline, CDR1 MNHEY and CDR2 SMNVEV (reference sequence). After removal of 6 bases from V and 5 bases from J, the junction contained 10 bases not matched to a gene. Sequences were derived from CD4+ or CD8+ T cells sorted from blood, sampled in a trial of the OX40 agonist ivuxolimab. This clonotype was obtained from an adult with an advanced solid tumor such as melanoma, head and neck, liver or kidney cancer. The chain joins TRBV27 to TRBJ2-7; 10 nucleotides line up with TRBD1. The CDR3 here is CASRTPGQGNHEQYF. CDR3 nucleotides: TGTGCCAGCAGAACTCCGGGACAGGGGAACCACGAGCAGTACTTC.